Shown below are 9 T cell receptor beta chains from a single sample sequenced in a study of T cell changes during pregnancy in multiple sclerosis. Data came from immunoSEQ multiplex PCR; TCRdb stores just in-frame clones and leaves some out. The data contain roughly 69,000 clones, 90% to 95% of them seen just once; the ten biggest clones take up around 1.6%. The specimen was peripheral blood, collected after pregnancy. These receptors all stem from a female donor with multiple sclerosis, enrolled in a pregnancy study.

The rearrangement links TRBV7-9 to TRBJ2-7; a weak D match, TRBD1 (6 bases). Germline CDR1 and CDR2: SEHNR and FQNEAQ (reference sequence). This CDR3 has 14 amino acids. Trimming pared 2 bases from V and 2 bases from J, leaving 10 bases between. The CDR3 sequence is CASSLTRDTYEQYF. The CDR3 DNA follows: TGTGCCAGCAGCTTAACAAGGGACACCTACGAGCAGTACTTC. Drawing the rest from reference TRBV7-9 and TRBJ2-7, the complete variable domain is DTGVSQNPRHKITKRGQNVTFRCDPISEHNRLYWYRQTLGQGPEFLTYFQNEAQLEKSRLLSDRFSAERPKGSFSTLEIQRTEQGDSAMYLCASSLTRDTYEQYFGPGTRLTVT.

The rearrangement links TRBV29-1 to TRBJ2-1; 16 bases line up with TRBD2. Germline CDR1 is SQVTM and CDR2 is ANQGSEA. Unmatched junction bases numbered 7, after V lost 5 bases and J lost 0 bases. The CDR3 loop spans 18 amino acids. The CDR3 DNA sequence: TGCAGCGTTCGCACCGGGACTAGCGGGAGGGCCTCCTACAATGAGCAGTTCTTC. Translated, it gives CSVRTGTSGRASYNEQFF.

This chain uses TRBV21-1 with TRBJ2-7; TRBD2, the table's D call, lacks a check against the DNA. TRBV21-1 corresponds to a pseudogene. CDR3 length equals 14 residues. This chain's CDR3 is CASTREDWPYEQYF. The DNA for the CDR3 is TGTGCCAGCACCCGAGAGGACTGGCCCTACGAGCAGTACTTC.

The chain combines TRBV2 with TRBJ2-3; TRBD2 matches at 13 bases. From germline, CDR1 is SNHLY and CDR2 FYNNEI. V shed 5 bases, J shed 0 bases, and the junction held 5 bases outside the gene matches. The CDR3 consists of 17 residues. CDR3 sequence: CASSPGLAGRSTDTQYF. Here the CDR3 DNA reads TGTGCCAGCAGTCCGGGACTAGCGGGACGGAGCACAGATACGCAGTATTTT.

The chain employs TRBV30 and TRBJ2-7; 9 bases align to TRBD1. Germline trimming cut 3 bases from V and 4 bases from J; bases unmatched to any gene: 4. There are 13 residues in the CDR3. Germline loops: CDR1 GTSNPN, CDR2 SVGIG (reference sequence). CDR3 region: CAWSKDRGYEQYF. The CDR3 nucleotides are TGTGCCTGGAGCAAGGACAGGGGATACGAGCAGTACTTC.

The chain employs TRBV7-2 and TRBJ2-7, with 7 positions matching TRBD2. CDR3 length equals 13 residues. Germline CDR1 is SGHTA and CDR2 is FQGNSA. J lost 7 bases, V lost 9 bases, and 12 bases had no gene match. CDR3 protein: CARGEGSTGEQYF. CDR3 nucleotide sequence: TGTGCCAGAGGGGAGGGGTCGACGGGGGAGCAGTACTTC. The complete variable domain, with remaining parts taken from reference TRBV7-2 and TRBJ2-7, reads GAGVSQSPSNKVTEKGKDVELRCDPISGHTALYWYRQSLGQGLEFLIYFQGNSAPDKSGLPSDRFSAERTGGSVSTLTIQRTQQEDSAVYLCARGEGSTGEQYFGPGTRLTVT.

This clone was seen just once. V and J are TRBV27 and TRBJ1-5; D is perhaps TRBD1 (6 bases). With 6 bases removed from V and 6 bases from J, the gap between germline ends came to 18 bases. This CDR3 contains 15 residues. CDR1 and CDR2 (germline): MNHEY, SMNVEV (reference sequence). DNA for the CDR3: TGTGCCAGCAGCTTGGGGGGGGCGAAGGGTCAGCCCCAGCATTTT. Protein sequence: CASSLGGAKGQPQHF.

The CDR3 loop is CASSQGRGRNTEAFF. The CDR3 coding sequence is TGTGCCAGCAGCCAAGGGCGCGGGAGAAACACTGAAGCTTTCTTT. This chain links TRBV4-2 with TRBJ1-1; the D is unclear. V was trimmed by 1 base and J by 2 bases, leaving 11 bases between them. Germline CDR1 is LGHNA and CDR2 is YNFKEQ. CDR3 length equals 15 residues.

The chain recombines TRBV5-1 with TRBJ2-7, with 10 nucleotides matching TRBD1. The trim removed 2 bases at V and 0 bases at J, leaving 5 bases unmatched. The CDR3 extends over 16 amino acids. Germline V gives CDR1 SGHRS, CDR2 YFSETQ. DNA for the CDR3: TGCGCCAGCAGCTTTGGACAGGGGGATATCTCCTACGAGCAGTACTTC. It yields the protein CASSFGQGDISYEQYF.